The 22 T cell receptor beta chains listed next were all sequenced from one sample in a study of blood T cell repertoires in COVID-19 (dated by TCRdb to about 2020). To prepare the library, the immunoSEQ multiplex PCR assay was applied. As stored in TCRdb, this immuneACCESS dataset retains in-frame rearrangements with V and J assigned. A fraction of the clones does not appear; measured against another copy, unresolved V genes explain less than half of the discrepancy, and the remainder lacks a known reason. The sample contains tens of thousands of clones, 72% of them found a single time. The ten largest clones represent about 5% of the sample. Sequencing input: peripheral blood. The receptors stem from an older woman with COVID-19, enrolled during active disease.

This clone was seen a single time. This chain links TRBV2 with TRBJ1-1, with 7 bases fitting TRBD1. The CDR3 is 14 residues long. The germline CDR1 and CDR2 sequences are SNHLY and FYNNEI. Unmatched junction bases numbered 7, after V lost 8 bases and J lost 1 base. CDR3 sequence reads: CASAIAGGNTEAFF. The CDR3, as DNA: TGTGCCAGCGCTATAGCAGGGGGGAACACTGAAGCTTTCTTT.

V gene TRBV6-6 combines with J gene TRBJ1-2; possibly TRBD1 for D (6 bases). Germline CDR1 reads MNHNY; CDR2 reads SVGAGI (reference sequence). This CDR3 has 15 amino acids. Trimming pared 2 bases from V and 4 bases from J, leaving 14 bases between. The CDR3, as DNA: TGTGCCAGCAGTTACCCGCCATCCAGGGGCTATGGCTACACCTTC. Translating gives CASSYPPSRGYGYTF.

This sequence joins TRBV9 and TRBJ1-1, with D unresolved. The CDR3 spans 13 residues. CDR1 is SGDLS and CDR2 is YYNGEE in the germline V gene. V gave up 0 bases and J gave up 3 bases, with 6 bases separating them. The CDR3 spells CASSVGAYTEAFF. CDR3 in DNA: TGTGCCAGCAGCGTAGGGGCTTACACTGAAGCTTTCTTT.

The V and J genes are TRBV6-5 and TRBJ2-3; a possible D gene is TRBD2 (6 bases). Between the trimmed V and J ends, which lost 2 bases and 0 bases, there was a span of 9 bases. In germline, CDR1 is MNHEY, CDR2 SVGAGI. This CDR3 region has 15 residues. The DNA for the CDR3 is TGTGCCAGCAGTTACCGTGGGACTAGCACAGATACGCAGTATTTT. It is translated as CASSYRGTSTDTQYF.

CDR3 DNA: TGTGCCAGCAGTAGGGACAGCTTGAACACTGAAGCTTTCTTT. Translation gives CASSRDSLNTEAFF. J is TRBJ1-1 and V is TRBV6-4; 7 bases are shared with TRBD1. Germline lookup yields CDR1 MRHNA and CDR2 SNTAGT. CDR3 length equals 14 residues. Losses at the gene ends were 5 bases for V and 0 bases for J; bases not matched to a gene: 3.

This CDR3 reads CASSQEGSSGGRPDTQYF. The CDR3 DNA sequence: TGCGCCAGCAGCCAAGAAGGGAGTAGCGGAGGCCGACCAGATACGCAGTATTTT. The V call is TRBV4-3, the J call TRBJ2-3; TRBD2 is a possible D gene (6 bases). The germline V and J ends were trimmed by 0 bases and 4 bases, with 20 bases remaining between them. The CDR3 covers 18 residues. The germline CDR1 and CDR2 sequences are LGHNA and YSLEER.

This clone was picked up a small number of times. The gene calls are TRBV7-8 and TRBJ2-1; TRBD1 matches at 10 bases. V lost 5 bases to trimming and J lost 6 bases; unmatched junction nucleotides: 4. Germline values: CDR1 SGHVS, CDR2 FQNEAQ. The CDR3 has 14 amino acids. CDR3 DNA sequence: TGTGCCAGCAGCACTGGGACAGGGGTCAATGAGCAGTTCTTC. This sequence encodes CASSTGTGVNEQFF.

This clone occurred once. The J gene is TRBJ2-1, the V gene TRBV9, with TRBD2 matching over 10 bases. After removal of 3 bases from V and 5 bases from J, the junction contained 5 bases not matched to a gene. CDR1 is SGDLS and CDR2 is YYNGEE in the germline V gene. The CDR3 sequence is 15 residues long. CDR3 DNA sequence: TGTGCCAGCAGCGAAGGACTAGCGGAGCACAATGAGCAGTTCTTC. This sequence encodes CASSEGLAEHNEQFF.

The V and J genes are TRBV2 and TRBJ2-5; a possible D gene is TRBD2 (6 bases). Germline V gene data show CDR1 as SNHLY and CDR2 as FYNNEI. The CDR3 covers 14 residues. Trimming pared 1 base from V and 4 bases from J, leaving 10 bases between. CDR3 DNA: TGTGCCAGCAGTGAAGAACGGGGAGGAGAGACCCAGTACTTC. This encodes CASSEERGGETQYF.

J is TRBJ2-7 and V is TRBV24-1; tentative D call: TRBD1 (6 bases). Germline-derived CDR1 and CDR2 are KGHDR and SFDVKD. V lost 10 bases and J lost 4, with 16 bases in between. The CDR3 runs to 13 residues. Written as DNA, the CDR3 is TGTGCCACACCTCGGGACACGAAATACGAGCAGTACGTC. This codes for CATPRDTKYEQYV.

The chain combines TRBV19 with TRBJ1-2; tentatively, D is TRBD1 (5 bases). The ends were cut back, 5 bases at V and 7 bases at J, with 14 bases in the middle. CDR1 is LNHDA, CDR2 SQIVND, per germline (reference sequence). CDR3 length: 13 residues. The CDR3 DNA reads TGTGCCAGTAGTCCGCAGGGAAGTGGTGGCTACACCTTC. This gives the protein CASSPQGSGGYTF.

There are a few counts of this clone. This chain uses TRBV27 with TRBJ2-1; 7 bases match TRBD2. This CDR3 is 13 amino acids long. Germline values: CDR1 MNHEY, CDR2 SMNVEV (reference sequence). With V trimmed by 6 bases and J by 10 bases, 9 bases remained unmatched. This CDR3 is CASSYPGRDEQFF. The CDR3 DNA reads as TGTGCCAGCAGCTATCCTGGGAGGGACGAGCAGTTCTTC.

The chain links TRBV5-6 to TRBJ1-2; D is undetermined. V dropped 0 bases and J dropped 2 bases, with 8 bases sitting between them. CDR3 size: 14 residues. Germline CDR1 and CDR2: SGHDT and YYEEEE. The CDR3 nucleotides are TGTGCCAGCAGCTTGGTGGAGGGAAACTATGGCTACACCTTC. It translates to CASSLVEGNYGYTF.

This clone was counted once. V usage is TRBV7-3 and J usage is TRBJ2-3; 8 bases are shared with TRBD2. The CDR3 is 17 amino acids. The V gene end was trimmed by 5 bases and the J gene end by 6 bases; junction bases not matched to a gene: 16. From germline, CDR1 is SGHTA and CDR2 FQGTGA. The CDR3, as DNA: TGTGCCAGCAGCCCCCGGGCCAGCGGGGGTGAGGGGGATACGCAGTATTTT. It is translated as CASSPRASGGEGDTQYF.

This clone came up a few times. CDR3 nucleotide sequence: TGTGCCAGCAGCGTAGATATAGCGGGCAATGAGCAGTTCTTC. Amino acids: CASSVDIAGNEQFF. The chain is built from TRBV9 and TRBJ2-1; 7 positions agree with TRBD2. Germline V lookup: CDR1 SGDLS, CDR2 YYNGEE. Trimming at V came to 0 bases and at J to 6 bases, leaving 3 bases not matched to a gene. There are 14 residues in the CDR3.

The genes are TRBV18 and TRBJ2-5; TRBD1 aligns across 8 bases. In germline, CDR1 is KGHSH, CDR2 LQKENI. CDR3 length: 14 residues. The V gene end was trimmed by 3 bases and the J gene end by 5 bases; junction bases not matched to a gene: 5. CDR3 coding DNA: TGTGCCAGCTCACCCGACAGGGGAAGCGAGACCCAGTACTTC. Residues: CASSPDRGSETQYF.

This clone was counted only a few times. The CDR3 is CASSSFRDWAFF. DNA for the CDR3: TGTGCCAGCAGCTCTTTCAGGGATTGGGCTTTCTTT. V gene TRBV7-2 combines with J gene TRBJ1-1; D perhaps matches TRBD1 (5 bases). V was cut by 4 bases and J by 11 bases, with 14 bases left in between. Germline loops: CDR1 SGHTA, CDR2 FQGNSA. The CDR3 length is 12 residues.

This clone was recorded a few times. J is TRBJ2-1 and V is TRBV2; D may be TRBD1 (6 bases). V was pared by 4 bases and J by 5 bases, with 15 bases between. Germline lookup yields CDR1 SNHLY and CDR2 FYNNEI. The CDR3 runs 15 residues. CDR3 region: CASSGGRQVNNEQFF. CDR3 DNA: TGTGCCAGCAGTGGGGGTAGACAGGTGAACAATGAGCAGTTCTTC.

This clone was seen only once. The chain carries TRBV20-1 and TRBJ1-2; TRBD1 is a possible D gene (5 bases). V gave up 7 bases and J gave up 8 bases, with 14 bases separating them. The CDR3 runs to 11 residues. Per the germline V gene, CDR1 is DFQATT and CDR2 is SNEGSKA (reference sequence). The CDR3 DNA follows: TGCAGTGTTAAGAAGGGGTTGGGCTACACCTTC. The encoded protein is CSVKKGLGYTF.

This sequence joins TRBV5-1 and TRBJ2-2; 7 positions match TRBD2. CDR1 and CDR2 (germline): SGHRS, YFSETQ. V trimming: 4 bases; J trimming: 6 bases; junction bases outside the gene matches: 12. The CDR3 covers 16 residues. In DNA, the CDR3 is TGCGCCAGCAGCGTTGGACTAGTTTATTCGGCCGGGGAGCTGTTTTTT. It is translated as CASSVGLVYSAGELFF.

The chain links TRBV4-3 to TRBJ2-2; D is unclear. Germline V gives CDR1 LGHNA, CDR2 YSLEER. Trimming left V 4 bases short and J 4 bases short, with 10 bases between. CDR3 size: 14 residues. The CDR3 region is CASSRSVTTGELFF. In DNA, the CDR3 is TGCGCCAGCAGCCGGTCGGTAACCACCGGGGAGCTGTTTTTT.

The chain couples TRBV19 to TRBJ2-5; TRBD2 agrees at 12 bases. Germline loops: CDR1 LNHDA, CDR2 SQIVND (reference sequence). The CDR3 runs to 17 residues. The trim removed 4 bases at V and 2 bases at J, leaving 8 bases unmatched. The CDR3 reads CASSNALLAGGQETQYF. The DNA of the CDR3 is TGTGCCAGTAGTAACGCCCTACTAGCGGGGGGACAAGAGACCCAGTACTTC. Combining the CDR3 with reference TRBV19 and TRBJ2-5 gives the whole variable domain DGGITQSPKYLFRKEGQNVTLSCEQNLNHDAMYWYRQDPGQGLRLIYYSQIVNDFQKGDIAEGYSVSREKKESFPLTVTSAQKNPTAFYLCASSNALLAGGQETQYFGPGTRLLVL.